What follows are 7 T cell receptor beta chains derived from one specimen sequenced in a study of monozygotic twins with inflammatory bowel disease. TCRdb reworked the 5' RACE reads into one entry per CDR3 protein, no DNA. The listing contains over 350,000 distinct CDR3 sequences. The sequenced material came from blood. All receptors derive from a human donor with ulcerative colitis or Crohn's disease, or a healthy co-twin of an affected twin (not recorded which).

This chain joins TRBV7-6 and TRBJ1-3. The germline CDR1 and CDR2 sequences are SGHVS and FNYEAQ. The CDR3 covers 15 residues. The CDR3 is CASSLGPNSGNTIYF.

The chain joins TRBV18 to TRBJ1-2. CDR1 is KGHSH, CDR2 LQKENI, per germline. CDR3 length: 15 amino acids. CDR3 loop: CASSPQSNFNYGYTF.

The V call is TRBV28, the J call TRBJ2-7; the D call of TRBD2 rests on TCRdb alone, since no DNA is present to check it. Per germline, CDR1 MDHEN and CDR2 SYDVKM. The CDR3 spans 12 residues. The chain's CDR3 is CASSFRRNEQYF. Supplemented by reference TRBV28 and TRBJ2-7, the full variable domain reads DVKVTQSSRYLVKRTGEKVFLECVQDMDHENMFWYRQDPGLGLRLIYFSYDVKMKEKGDIPEGYSVSREKKERFSLILESASTNQTSMYLCASSFRRNEQYFGPGTRLTVT.

V and J are TRBV7-3 and TRBJ2-3; the TRBD1 assignment by TCRdb is unverifiable without DNA. Per germline, CDR1 SGHTA and CDR2 FQGTGA. The CDR3 has 16 amino acids. CDR3: CASSQGTGGTTDTQYF.

J is TRBJ2-5 and V is TRBV28. This CDR3 spans 13 amino acids. Per germline, CDR1 MDHEN and CDR2 SYDVKM. The CDR3 spells CASSFVNSETQYF.

V and J are TRBV20-1 and TRBJ1-5; lacking DNA, the TRBD1 call made by TCRdb goes unchecked. This CDR3 is 14 amino acids long. Germline V lookup: CDR1 DFQATT, CDR2 SNEGSKA (reference sequence). Here the CDR3 reads CSAVGARSNQPQHF.

The chain combines TRBV6-1 with TRBJ2-7; TCRdb names TRBD2, which stays unverified in the absence of DNA. The CDR3 is 14 residues long. CDR1 is MNHNS, CDR2 SASEGT, per germline. This CDR3 is CASTPGTATYEQYF.